The T cell receptor beta chain under discussion was sequenced for a study of shared clonotypes between healthy human individuals. Using immunoSEQ multiplex PCR, the repertoire was profiled, and TCRdb retains in-frame clones only, with some absent. This repertoire shows 2,500,000 or so clones, 85% to 95% found once; its top ten account for more than 0.12%. This CDR3 has 17 residues. The V and J ends lost 4 bases and 6 bases respectively, with 22 bases between them. Only one count was recorded for this clone. The V and J genes are TRBV23-1 and TRBJ1-5, with D perhaps TRBD1 (6 bases). TRBV23-1 is an open reading frame, and its role is uncertain. Source material: naive CD4+ T cells sorted from blood. Subset indicated: CD45RA+ positively selected. The sequence derives from a man younger than 35 in good health. The CDR3 reads CASSRPPAGARGQPQHF. CDR3 DNA sequence: TGCGCCAGCAGTCGACCCCCAGCAGGGGCTAGGGGTCAGCCCCAGCATTTT.